This record looks at one T cell receptor (beta chain) sequence and its context. The source of the sample is a study of blood T cell repertoires in COVID-19. Per the germline V gene, CDR1 is SGHVS and CDR2 is FQNEAQ. The length of the CDR3 is 15 residues. The V end lost 5 bases, the J end lost 0 bases, and 12 bases lay between the germline ends. Assay: immunoSEQ multiplex PCR; the TCRdb copy retains only in-frame clones and omits some. The data show 65,000 to 85,000 clones, roughly 90% seen once. While infection was still active, Seattle patients were enrolled and then followed longitudinally. Sample: peripheral blood. The chain is built from TRBV7-8 and TRBJ2-3, with D hard to call. The TCR was taken from an older man with COVID-19, enrolled during active disease. The CDR3 DNA follows: TGTGCCAGCAGCCTCAGACTGGAAAGCACAGATACGCAGTATTTT. Protein sequence: CASSLRLESTDTQYF.